This T cell receptor beta chain was identified in a study of blood T cell repertoires in COVID-19. The method was immunoSEQ multiplex PCR; TCRdb's version includes in-frame clones alone and lacks a portion of them. The sample has more than 300,000 clones; around 84% are singletons. The receptor comes from a woman in her late teens or twenties who had recovered from COVID-19. Source material: PBMCs or T cells enriched from blood (not recorded which).

Here the CDR3 reads CASSQQQNTGELFF. The CDR3 DNA reads as TGTGCCAGCAGCCAGCAACAGAACACCGGGGAGCTGTTTTTT. V gene TRBV3-1 (or the pseudogene TRBV3-2) combines with J gene TRBJ2-2; D unresolved. The germline V and J ends were trimmed by 3 bases and 1 base, with 6 bases remaining between them. CDR1 LGHDT and CDR2 YNNKEL come from the germline V gene (reference sequence). CDR3 length: 14 amino acids.